This T cell receptor (beta chain) is from a study of cytomegalovirus exposure and HLA in healthy donors. Study results and limitations: In a later analysis, compared with equally common non-associated chains, HLA-associated beta chains were more expanded.

With regard to this clone: No antigen is known for it.

With 60 Vbeta and 13 Jbeta primers, the PCR was carried out. Sequencing used immunoSEQ multiplex PCR; TCRdb keeps in-frame clones, though not all of them. Here the sample spans over 150,000 clones, roughly 80% being singletons. CDR3 length: 13 residues. The germline gives CDR1 MNHNS, CDR2 SASEGT. V was shortened by 2 bases and J by 6 bases, with 10 bases between the two germline ends. Sequenced sample: PBMCs. The TCR sequence derives from a woman aged 18-29 years in good health and CMV-seronegative. The genes are TRBV6-1 and TRBJ1-1, with D possibly matching TRBD1 (6 bases). The chain's CDR3 is CASSERGSPEAFF. Written as DNA, the CDR3 is TGTGCCAGCAGTGAAAGGGGGAGTCCTGAAGCTTTCTTT.